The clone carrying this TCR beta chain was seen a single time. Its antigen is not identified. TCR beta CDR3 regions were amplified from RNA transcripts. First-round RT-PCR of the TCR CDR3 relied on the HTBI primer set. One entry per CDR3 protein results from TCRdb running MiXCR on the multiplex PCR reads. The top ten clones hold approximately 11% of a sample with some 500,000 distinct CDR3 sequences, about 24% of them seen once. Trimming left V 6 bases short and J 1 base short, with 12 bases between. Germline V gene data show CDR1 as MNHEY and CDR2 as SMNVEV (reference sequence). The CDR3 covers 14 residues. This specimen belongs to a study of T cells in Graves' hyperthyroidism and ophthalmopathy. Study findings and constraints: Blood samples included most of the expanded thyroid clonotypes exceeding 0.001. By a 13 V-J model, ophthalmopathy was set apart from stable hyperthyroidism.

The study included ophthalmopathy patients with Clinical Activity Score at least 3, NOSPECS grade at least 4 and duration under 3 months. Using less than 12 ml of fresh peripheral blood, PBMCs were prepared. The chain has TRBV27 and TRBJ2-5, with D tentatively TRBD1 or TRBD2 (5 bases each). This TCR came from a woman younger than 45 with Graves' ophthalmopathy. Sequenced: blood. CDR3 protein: CASSWGSGQETQYF. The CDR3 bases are TGTGCCAGCAGCTGGGGGAGCGGCCAAGAGACCCAGTACTTC.